This T cell receptor (beta chain) was found in a study of response to subunit inactivated influenza vaccine. Study-wide findings and caveats: With each seasonal influenza vaccination, the authors suggested, few new T cells are recruited.

In germline, CDR1 is LGHNA, CDR2 YSLEER. The germline V and J ends were trimmed by 5 bases and 11 bases, with 19 bases remaining between them. This CDR3 has 15 amino acids. TCRdb used MiXCR to reprocess the RT-PCR reads, holding one entry per CDR3 protein. This table has roughly 570,000 distinct CDR3 sequences, 13% appearing once. As to this clonotype: The antigen is undetermined.

This TCR came from a man aged 45-65 years who received an inactivated influenza vaccine. This chain joins TRBV4-3 and TRBJ1-6; D remains ambiguous. The sequenced sample was PBMCs from blood, obtained more than 35 days after vaccination. The DNA of the CDR3 is TGCGCCAGCAGCGCAAGGCTCGGCAGTTTGACACCCCTCCACTTT. This gives the protein CASSARLGSLTPLHF.